The 11 T cell receptor beta chains in this list originate from one sample, sequenced in a study of OX40 agonist ivuxolimab in advanced cancers. The table came from immunoSEQ multiplex PCR; TCRdb's copy has only in-frame clones and leaves some out. The sample yields approximately 62,000 clones, more than 85% seen once. The sample consisted of CD4+ or CD8+ T cells sorted from blood, taken in a trial of the OX40 agonist ivuxolimab. The receptors originated from an adult with an advanced solid tumor such as melanoma, head and neck, liver or kidney cancer.

This clone was detected only once. The chain uses TRBV19 and TRBJ2-7, with D maybe TRBD2 (6 bases). Germline V CDR1 and CDR2: LNHDA, SQIVND (reference sequence). V lost 1 base and J 3 bases, leaving 10 bases between the germline ends. The CDR3 extends over 14 amino acids. The CDR3 here is CASSIVAADYEQYF. For the CDR3, the DNA is TGTGCCAGTAGTATAGTAGCGGCAGACTACGAGCAGTACTTC. Looking up the rest from reference TRBV19 and TRBJ2-7 gives the full variable domain: DGGITQSPKYLFRKEGQNVTLSCEQNLNHDAMYWYRQDPGQGLRLIYYSQIVNDFQKGDIAEGYSVSREKKESFPLTVTSAQKNPTAFYLCASSIVAADYEQYFGPGTRLTVT.

A word on this clone: One end of the junction varies from germline; a read error may be responsible. The chain carries TRBV6-1 and TRBJ2-2, with 9 bases identical to TRBD1. Germline CDR1 is MNHNS and CDR2 is SASEGT. This CDR3 is 19 amino acids long. The CDR3 DNA reads as TGTGCCAGCAGGGAAGATAGTATCTCCGGGACAGGGTATCCCGGGGAGCTGTTTTTT. It specifies CASREDSISGTGYPGELFF.

V gene TRBV4-3 combines with J gene TRBJ2-7; D gene unclear. The V and J ends lost 0 bases and 4 bases respectively, with 10 bases between them. The germline gives CDR1 LGHNA, CDR2 YSLEER. This CDR3 region has 14 residues. CDR3 bases: TGCGCCAGCAGCCAAGACCAGGAGTTTTACGAGCAGTACTTC. Translation gives CASSQDQEFYEQYF.

V gene TRBV27 combines with J gene TRBJ1-2, with TRBD1 matching over 7 bases. The germline V gene has CDR1 MNHEY and CDR2 SMNVEV (reference sequence). Losses at the gene ends were 5 bases for V and 4 bases for J; bases not matched to a gene: 10. This CDR3 is built from 15 residues. The CDR3: CASSLRQGLVYGYTF. The CDR3 DNA is TGTGCCAGCAGTCTAAGACAGGGCTTGGTCTATGGCTACACCTTC.

The CDR3 protein is CAISESGQSEAFF. The CDR3 DNA reads TGTGCCATCAGTGAGTCGGGCCAGAGTGAAGCTTTCTTT. The chain uses TRBV10-3 and TRBJ1-1, with no clear D. V was shortened by 0 bases and J by 7 bases, with 9 bases between the two germline ends. CDR3 length: 13 amino acids. CDR1 ENHRY and CDR2 SYGVKD come from the germline V gene.

The chain recombines TRBV29-1 with TRBJ2-7; the D gene could be TRBD1 or TRBD2 (5 bases each). This CDR3 is built from 15 residues. Germline V gene lookup returns CDR1 SQVTM and CDR2 ANQGSEA. Trimming cost V 0 bases and J 6 bases, with 18 bases left between them. CDR3 nucleotide sequence: TGCAGCGTTGAAGAACCCGGGACCTCCCAAGGCGAGCAGTACTTC. Protein product: CSVEEPGTSQGEQYF.

V and J are TRBV27 and TRBJ1-2; tentative D call: TRBD1 (5 bases). Trimming stripped 2 bases from V and 7 bases from J, with 11 bases between. CDR3 length equals 13 residues. Germline values: CDR1 MNHEY, CDR2 SMNVEV (reference sequence). CDR3 residues: CASSLGQGGGYTF. The CDR3 bases are TGTGCCAGCAGTTTAGGGCAGGGCGGTGGCTACACCTTC.

The rearrangement uses TRBV11-2 and TRBJ2-5, with 8 bases identical to TRBD2. This CDR3 comprises 15 residues. V lost 1 base and J lost 1; bases outside the gene matches: 2. Germline CDR1 is SGHAT and CDR2 is FQNNGV. CDR3 nucleotide sequence: TGTGCCAGCAGCTTAGTAGCGGGGATCCAAGAGACCCAGTACTTC. Its translation is CASSLVAGIQETQYF.

The V gene is TRBV13, the J gene TRBJ2-1, with 8 bases that match TRBD2. CDR1 and CDR2 (germline): PRHDT, FYEKMQ (reference sequence). Trimming removed 5 bases from V and 2 bases from J; junction bases left unmatched: 11. The CDR3 consists of 17 residues. DNA of the CDR3: TGTGCCAGCAGCCACACCCGCGGGGGGCTCACCTACAATGAGCAGTTCTTC. Translated, it gives CASSHTRGGLTYNEQFF.

The genes are TRBV5-6 and TRBJ2-1; D is possibly TRBD2 (6 bases). The germline V gene encodes CDR1 SGHDT and CDR2 YYEEEE. V lost 0 bases and J lost 0, with 10 bases in between. The CDR3 sequence is 16 residues long. The CDR3 here is CASSLVAGSSYNEQFF. CDR3 in DNA: TGTGCCAGCAGCTTGGTGGCGGGGAGCTCCTACAATGAGCAGTTCTTC.

This clone has just a few counts. V and J are TRBV6-5 and TRBJ1-5, with D maybe TRBD1 (5 bases). CDR3 length equals 15 residues. Looked up from germline, CDR1 is MNHEY and CDR2 is SVGAGI. Deletions cut 7 bases from V and 4 bases from J, with 17 bases between. The CDR3 loop is CASIHVQGGNQPQHF. CDR3 sequence (DNA): TGTGCCAGCATCCACGTTCAGGGAGGGAATCAGCCCCAGCATTTT.